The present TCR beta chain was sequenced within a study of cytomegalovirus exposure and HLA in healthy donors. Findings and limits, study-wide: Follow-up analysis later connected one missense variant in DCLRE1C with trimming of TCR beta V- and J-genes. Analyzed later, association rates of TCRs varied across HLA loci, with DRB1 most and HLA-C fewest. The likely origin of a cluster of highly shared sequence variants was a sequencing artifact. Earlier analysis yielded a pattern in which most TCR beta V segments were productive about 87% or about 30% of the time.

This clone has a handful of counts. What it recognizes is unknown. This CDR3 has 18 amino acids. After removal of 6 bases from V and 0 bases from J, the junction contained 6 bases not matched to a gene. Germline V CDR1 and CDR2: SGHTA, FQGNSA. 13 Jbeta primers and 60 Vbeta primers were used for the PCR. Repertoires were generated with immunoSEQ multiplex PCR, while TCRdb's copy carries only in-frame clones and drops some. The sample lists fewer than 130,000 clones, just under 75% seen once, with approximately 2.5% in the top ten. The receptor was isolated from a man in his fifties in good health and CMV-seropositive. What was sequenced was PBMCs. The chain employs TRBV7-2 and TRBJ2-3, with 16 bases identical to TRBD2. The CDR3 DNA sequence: TGTGCCAGCAGACAGGGACTAGCGGGGGGGCCTAGCACAGATACGCAGTATTTT. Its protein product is CASRQGLAGGPSTDTQYF.